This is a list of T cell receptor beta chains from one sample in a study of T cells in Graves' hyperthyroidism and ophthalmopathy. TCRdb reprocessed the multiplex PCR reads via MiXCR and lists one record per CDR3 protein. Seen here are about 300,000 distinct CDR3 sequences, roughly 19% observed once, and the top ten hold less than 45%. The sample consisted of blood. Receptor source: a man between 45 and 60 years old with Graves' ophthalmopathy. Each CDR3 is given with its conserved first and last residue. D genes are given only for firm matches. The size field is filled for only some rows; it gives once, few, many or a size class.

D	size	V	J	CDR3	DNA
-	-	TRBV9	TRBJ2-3	CASSVARDLYTDTQYF	TGTGCCAGCAGCGTAGCACGGGACTTATACACAGATACGCAGTATTTT
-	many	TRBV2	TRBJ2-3	CASSGLRGDTQYF	TGTGCCAGCAGTGGGCTACGAGGGGATACGCAGTATTTT
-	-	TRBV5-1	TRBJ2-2	CASSLGNRHPNTGELFF	TGCGCCAGCAGCTTGGGCAACAGGCACCCGAACACCGGGGAGCTGTTTTTT
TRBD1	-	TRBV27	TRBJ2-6	CASSPDRGRRSGANVLTF	TGTGCCAGCAGCCCGGACAGGGGGCGAAGGTCTGGGGCCAACGTCCTGACTTTC
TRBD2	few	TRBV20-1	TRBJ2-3	CSAGPGLAGGADTQYF	TGCAGTGCTGGTCCAGGACTAGCGGGAGGAGCGGATACGCAGTATTTT
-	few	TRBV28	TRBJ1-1	CASSFPGANTEAFF	TGTGCCAGCAGTTTTCCGGGGGCGAACACTGAAGCTTTCTTT
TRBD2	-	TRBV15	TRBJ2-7	CATSKGLAGGEQYF	TGTGCCACCAGCAAGGGACTAGCGGGAGGTGAGCAGTACTTC
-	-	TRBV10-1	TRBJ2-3	CASSVAADTQYF	TGCGCCAGCAGTGTAGCAGCTGATACGCAGTATTTT
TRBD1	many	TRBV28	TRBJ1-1	CASSFKGARSDTEAFF	TGTGCCAGCAGTTTTAAGGGGGCGAGAAGTGACACTGAAGCTTTCTTT
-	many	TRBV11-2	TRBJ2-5	CASRKEGQGRETQYF	TGTGCCAGCAGAAAAGAGGGGCAGGGGAGGGAGACCCAGTACTTC
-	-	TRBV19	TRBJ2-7	CASTGIGGSYEQYF	TGTGCCAGTACTGGGATCGGGGGATCCTACGAGCAGTACTTC
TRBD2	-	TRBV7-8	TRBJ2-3	CASSLGSWREGVDTQYF	TGTGCCAGCAGCTTAGGGAGTTGGCGGGAGGGGGTAGATACGCAGTATTTT
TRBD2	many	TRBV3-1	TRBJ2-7	CASSQVSGGYEQYF	TGTGCCAGCAGCCAAGTATCGGGAGGCTACGAGCAGTACTTC
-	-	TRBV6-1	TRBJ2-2	CATSPDRNTGELFF	TGTGCCACCTCCCCGGACAGAAACACCGGGGAGCTGTTTTTT
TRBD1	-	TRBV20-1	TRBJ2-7	CSAREGAGGKYEQYF	TGCAGTGCTAGAGAAGGGGCAGGGGGCAAGTACGAGCAGTACTTC
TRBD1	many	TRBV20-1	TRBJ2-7	CSARLTGFGYEQYF	TGCAGTGCACGTCTGACAGGGTTTGGCTACGAGCAGTACTTC
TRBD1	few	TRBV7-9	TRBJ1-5	CASSYGQAPQHF	TGTGCCAGCAGTTATGGACAGGCGCCCCAGCATTTT
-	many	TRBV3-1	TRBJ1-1	CASSRSENTEAFF	TGTGCCAGCAGCCGCTCAGAGAACACTGAAGCTTTCTTT
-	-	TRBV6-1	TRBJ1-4	CASRSGHPEEKLFF	TGTGCCAGCAGGTCGGGACACCCAGAGGAAAAACTGTTTTTT
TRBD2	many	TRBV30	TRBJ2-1	CACGGGGRTYNEQFF	TGTGCCTGTGGAGGAGGCGGGAGGACATACAATGAGCAGTTCTTC
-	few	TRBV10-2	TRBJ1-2	CASSDLGAGGYTF	TGCGCCAGCAGTGATCTGGGGGCGGGTGGCTACACCTTC
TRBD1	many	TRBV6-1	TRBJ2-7	CASRRDRGWGEQYF	TGTGCCAGCAGGAGGGACAGGGGATGGGGCGAGCAGTACTTC
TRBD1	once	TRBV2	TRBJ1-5	CASSSGTGNLSNQPQHF	TGTGCCAGCAGTTCCGGGACAGGGAACCTTAGCAATCAGCCCCAGCATTTT
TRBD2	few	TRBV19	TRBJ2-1	CASSTFSGRGGNEQFF	TGTGCCAGTAGTACTTTTAGCGGGAGGGGTGGAAATGAGCAGTTCTTC
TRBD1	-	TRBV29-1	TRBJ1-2	CSVVTGDAGYGYTF	TGCAGCGTTGTTACAGGGGACGCAGGCTATGGCTACACCTTC
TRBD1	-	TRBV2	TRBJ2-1	CASSYDRGGNEQFF	TGTGCCAGCAGCTACGACAGGGGAGGCAATGAGCAGTTCTTC
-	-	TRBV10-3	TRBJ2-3	CAISALGINTQYF	TGTGCCATCAGTGCCCTTGGCATCAATACGCAGTATTTT
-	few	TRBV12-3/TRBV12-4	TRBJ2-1	CASRNFRDNEQFF	TGTGCCAGCAGAAACTTCAGGGACAATGAGCAGTTCTTC
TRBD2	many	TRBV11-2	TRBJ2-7	CASSPHGGSYEQYF	TGTGCCAGCAGCCCCCACGGGGGGTCCTACGAGCAGTACTTC
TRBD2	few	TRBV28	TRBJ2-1	CASSLLQRERSEQFF	TGTGCCAGCAGTTTGCTCCAGCGGGAGCGAAGTGAGCAGTTCTTC
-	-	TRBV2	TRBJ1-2	CASRGLRGPNYGYTF	TGTGCCAGCAGGGGATTGAGGGGCCCTAACTATGGCTACACCTTC
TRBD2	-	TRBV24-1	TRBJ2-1	CATSQYGRAAYNEQFF	TGTGCCACCAGTCAGTACGGGAGGGCCGCCTACAATGAGCAGTTCTTC
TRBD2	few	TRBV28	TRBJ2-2	CASSLGLVATGELFF	TGTGCCAGCAGTCTTGGACTAGTCGCCACCGGGGAGCTGTTTTTT
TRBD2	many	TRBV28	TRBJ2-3	CASSPGGAMPTDTQYF	TGTGCCAGCAGCCCGGGAGGGGCGATGCCCACAGATACGCAGTATTTT
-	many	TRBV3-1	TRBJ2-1	CASSSRASRSGKIDEQFF	TGTGCCAGCAGCTCCCGGGCTAGCCGGTCCGGGAAGATAGATGAGCAGTTCTTC
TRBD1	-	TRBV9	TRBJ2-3	CASSAGTGLTDTQYF	TGTGCCAGCAGCGCCGGGACAGGGCTCACAGATACGCAGTATTTT
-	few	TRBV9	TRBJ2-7	CASSSGNGALYEQYF	TGTGCCAGCAGCTCGGGGAACGGGGCCCTCTACGAGCAGTACTTC
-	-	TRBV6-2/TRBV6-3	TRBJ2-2	CASIQSRYSPLGELFF	TGTGCCAGCATCCAGTCGCGGTATTCCCCCCTCGGGGAGCTGTTTTTT
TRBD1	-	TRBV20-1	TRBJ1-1	CSARGGQLRTEAFF	TGCAGTGCTAGGGGGGGACAGCTGAGGACTGAAGCTTTCTTT
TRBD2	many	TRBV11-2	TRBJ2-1	CASSDPGLAGDDEQFF	TGTGCCAGCAGCGATCCGGGACTAGCGGGAGACGATGAGCAGTTCTTC
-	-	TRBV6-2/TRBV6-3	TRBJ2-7	CASSHPFGDRFSYEQYF	TGTGCCAGCAGTCACCCCTTCGGGGACCGGTTCTCCTACGAGCAGTACTTC
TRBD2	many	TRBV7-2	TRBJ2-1	CASSFRGSIDEQFF	TGTGCCAGCAGCTTCCGCGGGAGTATCGATGAGCAGTTCTTC
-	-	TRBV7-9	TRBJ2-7	CASSFPDQYEQYF	TGTGCCAGCAGCTTCCCGGATCAGTACGAGCAGTACTTC
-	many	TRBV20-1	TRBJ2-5	CSARLGTRAQYF	TGCAGTGCTAGACTGGGGACGCGGGCCCAGTACTTC
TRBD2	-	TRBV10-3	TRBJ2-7	CAISEPTSVGSYEQYF	TGTGCCATCAGTGAGCCGACTAGCGTCGGCTCCTACGAGCAGTACTTC
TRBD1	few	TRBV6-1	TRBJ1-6	CASNTQGNSPLHF	TGTGCCAGCAATACACAGGGGAACTCACCCCTCCACTTT
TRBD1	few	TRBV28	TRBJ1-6	CASRGGDRENSPLHF	TGTGCCAGCAGGGGGGGGGACAGGGAGAACTCACCCCTCCACTTT
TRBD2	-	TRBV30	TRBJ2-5	CAWGASGPTQYF	TGTGCCTGGGGTGCTAGCGGGCCCACCCAGTACTTC
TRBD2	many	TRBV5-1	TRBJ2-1	CASSLAKLAAYNEQFF	TGCGCCAGCAGCTTGGCCAAACTAGCGGCCTACAATGAGCAGTTCTTC
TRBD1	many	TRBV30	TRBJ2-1	CAWSPGQVSYNEQFF	TGTGCCTGGAGTCCCGGACAGGTCTCCTACAATGAGCAGTTCTTC
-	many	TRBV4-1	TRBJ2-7	CASSQDANPRTGEQYF	TGCGCCAGCAGCCAAGATGCGAACCCTCGCACTGGGGAGCAGTACTTC
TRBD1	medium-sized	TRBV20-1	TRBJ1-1	CSASAGGDTEAFF	TGCAGTGCTAGCGCAGGGGGAGACACTGAAGCTTTCTTT
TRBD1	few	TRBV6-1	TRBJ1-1	CASSSGWRTGANTEAFF	TGTGCCAGCAGCTCCGGGTGGCGGACAGGGGCGAACACTGAAGCTTTCTTT
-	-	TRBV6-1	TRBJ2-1	CASITGDIAYNEQFF	TGTGCCAGCATAACCGGCGACATAGCCTACAATGAGCAGTTCTTC
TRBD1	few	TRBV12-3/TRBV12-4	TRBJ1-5	CASSLGGQINQPQHF	TGTGCCAGCAGTTTAGGGGGACAGATAAATCAGCCCCAGCATTTT